This T cell receptor (beta chain) was recorded in a study of T cells in Graves' hyperthyroidism and ophthalmopathy. Study-level points and caveats: By a 13 V-J model, ophthalmopathy was set apart from stable hyperthyroidism. It was a median roughly six months before onset that the model predicted ophthalmopathy. Most clonotypes that expanded in the thyroid above 0.001 also showed up in blood.

Criteria for exclusion of patients were uncontrolled infection, other autoimmune disease, pregnancy or lactation. The CDR3 covers 14 residues. The germline V gene encodes CDR1 LNHDA and CDR2 SQIVND (reference sequence). Trimming removed 9 bases from V and 3 bases from J, with 18 bases in between. As regards this clonotype: Its antigen is not known.

The TCR beta CDR3 regions underwent amplification using RNA transcripts as the source. HTBI primers drove first-round RT-PCR of the TCR CDR3. TCRdb independently ran MiXCR on the multiplex PCR reads; one entry per CDR3 protein. The sample contains about 700,000 distinct CDR3 sequences, 45% of which appear only once. Sequencing was done on a sample of peripheral blood or thyroid tissue (not recorded which). The chain carries TRBV19 and TRBJ2-7; either TRBD1 or TRBD2 may supply D (5 bases each). The sequence was collected from an adult man with Graves' disease, either hyperthyroidism or ophthalmopathy (not recorded which). The CDR3 sequence: CASSFDGTIYEQYF. For the CDR3, the DNA is TGTGCCAGCAGTTTCGACGGGACCATCTACGAGCAGTACTTC.